This TCR beta chain was recorded in a study of glioma-infiltrating T cells. TCR alpha and beta CDR3 regions were amplified from RNA using iRepertoire nested multiplex PCR. TCRdb analysed the multiplex PCR reads with MiXCR anew, one entry per CDR3 protein. The sample shows around 390,000 distinct CDR3 sequences, more than 35% of them seen only once. Whole-study findings and limits: Above-expected tissue-blood divergence occurred in all gliomas, most in low-grade ones.

Germline CDR1 KGHDR, CDR2 SFDVKD. The CDR3 has 15 residues. The germline V and J ends were trimmed by 0 bases and 8 bases, with 13 bases remaining between them. Points on this clonotype: The antigen is unknown.

The sequence was collected from a human donor with low-grade glioma or glioblastoma, undergoing nonglioma brain surgery, or in good health (not recorded which). The material sequenced was glioma tissue, nonneoplastic brain tissue, or PBMCs (not recorded which). The J gene is TRBJ2-1, the V gene TRBV24-1; D unresolved. The CDR3 sequence: CATSDLKRRTDEQFF. The CDR3, as DNA: TGTGCCACCAGTGATTTGAAGCGCAGGACGGATGAGCAGTTCTTC.